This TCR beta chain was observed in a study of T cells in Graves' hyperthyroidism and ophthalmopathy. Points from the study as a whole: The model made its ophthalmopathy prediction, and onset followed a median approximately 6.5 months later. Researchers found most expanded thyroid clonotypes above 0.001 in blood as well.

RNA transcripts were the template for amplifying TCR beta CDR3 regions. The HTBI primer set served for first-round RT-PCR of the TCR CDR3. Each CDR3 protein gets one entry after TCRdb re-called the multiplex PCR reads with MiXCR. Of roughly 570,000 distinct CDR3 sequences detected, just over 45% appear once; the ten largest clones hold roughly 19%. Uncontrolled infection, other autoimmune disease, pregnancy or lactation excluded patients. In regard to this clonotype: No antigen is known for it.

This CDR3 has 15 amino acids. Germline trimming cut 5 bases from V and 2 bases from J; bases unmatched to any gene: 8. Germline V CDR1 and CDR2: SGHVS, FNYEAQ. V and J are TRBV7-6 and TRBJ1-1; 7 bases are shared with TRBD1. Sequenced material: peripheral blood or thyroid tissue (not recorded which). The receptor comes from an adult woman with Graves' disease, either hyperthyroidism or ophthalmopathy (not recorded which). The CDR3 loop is CASSLPRTGNTEAFF. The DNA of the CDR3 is TGTGCCAGCAGCCTCCCCAGGACAGGTAACACTGAAGCTTTCTTT.